This TCR beta chain was sequenced in a study of T-cell reconstitution after alpha-beta-depleted transplantation in children. This CDR3 is 16 amino acids long. Trimming left V 0 bases short and J 1 base short, with 12 bases between. Germline CDR1 is LGHNA and CDR2 is YNFKEQ. Preparation of the TCRbeta library was carried out with unique molecular identifiers. MiXCR, applied by TCRdb to the PCR reads, yields one record per CDR3 protein. The repertoire has about 610,000 distinct CDR3 sequences, roughly 10% of them found once; the top ten carry roughly 4%. This clonotype was seen a few times. Here the sequenced sample was PBMCs from the stem cell graft donor, taken from the stem cell graft. The rearrangement links TRBV4-2 to TRBJ1-1; D unclear. This TCR came from a human donor who donated a stem cell graft to a child with acute myeloid leukemia. The CDR3 coding sequence is TGTGCCAGCAGCCAAGATCGACTGACGGGGAACACTGAAGCTTTCTTT. This gives the protein CASSQDRLTGNTEAFF.